Reported below is one T cell receptor beta chain. Its antigen is unknown. It has no much larger one-base neighbor in the sample; base qualities were not kept. This sample was taken from a study of a mutant IDH1 vaccine in newly diagnosed glioma (dated by TCRdb to the early 2020s). Regarding the research as a whole: Patients received eight vaccinations in weeks 1, 3, 5, 7, 11, 15, 19 and 23, corresponding to visits V03 through V10. For exploratory analyses, longitudinal TCRB deep sequencing was carried out in some 25 treated patients wherever samples were available. Prior to enrollment, standard therapy consisting of radiotherapy alone, temozolomide alone, or radiochemotherapy with temozolomide had been administered to patients, with the combination being received by most patients. In the chemotherapy-containing groups, vaccination started alongside temozolomide cycles, whereas in patients who had radiotherapy alone it started 4-6 weeks after radiotherapy. Peripheral blood was drawn at six visits: V03 (baseline), V05, V07, V10, V12 and V13. Of the approximately 33 treated patients, approximately 60% were male and roughly 40% were female, and a mean age of 40.4 years was recorded. Overall results and qualifications from the work: Selection of PBMC samples for TCRB deep sequencing was based on availability. It was noted by the authors that analyses of patient blood samples could not be reproduced owing to sample limitations. Across multiple MHC alleles, vaccine-induced immune responses were seen in 90% to 95% of patients. Pseudoprogression seemed to be unrelated to changes in the top peripheral T cell clonotypes found by TCRB sequencing.

The time point label here, explained by the study, means: week 11, during vaccination. A 20-mer mutant IDH1 peptide at 300 micrograms in Montanide made up each vaccine dose, which was injected subcutaneously together with topical imiquimod. Donors had newly diagnosed WHO grade 3 or 4 IDH1-mutant astrocytomas with loss of nuclear ATRX. The samples were drawn from NOA16, a multicentre, single-arm, open-label phase I trial in Germany that tested a mutant IDH1 peptide vaccine in humans for the first time. The DNeasy Blood and Tissue Kit was used to extract genomic DNA from EDTA blood for TCRB sequencing. Libraries were built with the immunoSEQ multiplex PCR assay. The hsTCRB Kit was used according to the manufacturer's protocol to amplify rearranged TCR beta chain sequences. An Illumina MiSeq was used to sequence the TCRB libraries. The original pipeline was this. The kit vendor's proprietary platform handled demultiplexing, trimming and gene mapping. Drawn from immuneACCESS, this table holds only the in-frame rearrangements with V and J called that TCRdb kept. Clones are partly lost; checked studies trace under half to an unresolved V gene and leave the rest unexplained. The DNA gave D and trimming, while V, J and clone size come from that table. Within this sample are about 36,000 clones, with 75% to 90% of them counted one time only. The ten largest make up more than 12% of the sample.

The V end loses 6 bases and the J end loses 3 bases, and a stretch of 17 bases separates them. In the germline V gene, CDR1 corresponds to SQVTM and CDR2 to ANQGSEA. The CDR3 holds 14 amino acids from the cysteine to the phenylalanine. Only the CDR3 part of the read is kept: 42 bases, read in frame from the first base. The starting material was peripheral blood mononuclear cells (PBMCs), obtained from a glioma patient whose treatment included an IDH1 peptide vaccine. The rearrangement combines TRBV29-1 with TRBJ1-1; the D segment could be TRBD1, given 5 matching bases. The sequence derives from a woman under 40 with glioma. Some clones in this sample may be carry-over from other donors' samples. The CDR3 amino acid sequence is: CSVPGGGKDTEAFF. The DNA is as follows: TGCAGCGTCCCTGGGGGAGGGAAAGACACTGAAGCTTTCTTT.